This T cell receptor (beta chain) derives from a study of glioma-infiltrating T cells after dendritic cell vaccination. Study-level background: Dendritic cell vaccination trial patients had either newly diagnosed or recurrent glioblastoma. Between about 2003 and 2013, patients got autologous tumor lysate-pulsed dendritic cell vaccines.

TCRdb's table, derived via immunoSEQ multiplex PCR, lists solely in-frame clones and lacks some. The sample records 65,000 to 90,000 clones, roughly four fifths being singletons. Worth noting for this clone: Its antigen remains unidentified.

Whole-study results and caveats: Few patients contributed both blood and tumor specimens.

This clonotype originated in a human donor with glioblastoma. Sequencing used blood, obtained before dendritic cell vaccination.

The CDR3 coding sequence is TGTGCCAGCAGTGACGGGGGAGGAGGAGATACGCAGTATTTT. Amino acid sequence: CASSDGGGGDTQYF. The chain combines TRBV6-4 with TRBJ2-3; tentative D call: TRBD2 (6 bases). The V end was cut by 2 bases, the J end by 5 bases, with 11 bases between. Germline CDR1 MRHNA, CDR2 SNTAGT. The CDR3 runs to 14 residues.